These 14 T cell receptor beta chains were sequenced from one sample in a study of PD-L1 blockade in urothelial cancer. Assay: immunoSEQ multiplex PCR; the TCRdb copy retains only in-frame clones and omits some. The sample has some 87,000 clones, about nine tenths seen once; the top ten hold about 2%. Time point described: pretreatment peripheral blood. The input for sequencing was PBMCs, taken around atezolizumab (anti-PD-L1) treatment. The origin of the receptors is a man in his sixties with urothelial cancer.

The chain couples TRBV5-1 to TRBJ2-3; D uncertain. This CDR3 contains 11 residues. Germline V lookup: CDR1 SGHRS, CDR2 YFSETQ. The ends were cut back, 5 bases at V and 3 bases at J, with 4 bases in the middle. The CDR3 spells CASRETDTQYF. The CDR3 DNA sequence: TGCGCCAGCAGGGAGACAGATACGCAGTATTTT.

This rearrangement joins TRBV6-5 to TRBJ2-1; no firm D call. CDR1 MNHEY and CDR2 SVGAGI come from the germline V gene. Between the trimmed V and J ends, which lost 6 bases and 7 bases, there was a span of 13 bases. CDR3 size: 13 residues. CDR3 sequence reads: CASSQASLNEQFF. The CDR3 bases are TGTGCCAGCAGCCAAGCGTCCCTGAATGAGCAGTTCTTC.

This clone was detected only once. V gene TRBV7-2 combines with J gene TRBJ2-1; 13 positions agree with TRBD2. CDR1 and CDR2 from the germline V gene are SGHTA and FQGNSA. This CDR3 has 16 residues. J was trimmed by 4 bases and V by 5 bases; bases with no gene match: 5. The CDR3 protein is CASSRGLAGSYNEQFF. For the CDR3, the DNA is TGTGCCAGCAGCAGGGGACTAGCGGGGTCTTACAATGAGCAGTTCTTC. Full variable domain (remainder filled in from reference TRBV7-2 and TRBJ2-1): GAGVSQSPSNKVTEKGKDVELRCDPISGHTALYWYRQSLGQGLEFLIYFQGNSAPDKSGLPSDRFSAERTGGSVSTLTIQRTQQEDSAVYLCASSRGLAGSYNEQFFGPGTRLTVL.

The chain uses TRBV29-1 and TRBJ1-1; D not resolved. Germline lookup yields CDR1 SQVTM and CDR2 ANQGSEA. The CDR3 has 14 residues. The V and J ends lost 6 bases and 4 bases respectively, with 18 bases between them. Written as DNA, the CDR3 is TGCAGCGTGAGCCCGGCAGGCCACCCCACTGAAGCTTTCTTT. This translates into CSVSPAGHPTEAFF.

The chain is built from TRBV18 and TRBJ1-3; D not certain. The CDR3 totals 15 residues. Per the germline V gene, CDR1 is KGHSH and CDR2 is LQKENI. V was trimmed by 4 bases and J by 0 bases, leaving 10 bases between them. The CDR3 DNA follows: TGTGCCAGCTCACTGGGCCAGTCCTCTGGAAACACCATATATTTT. It translates to CASSLGQSSGNTIYF.

The genes are TRBV29-1 and TRBJ2-1; 9 nucleotides align to TRBD2. CDR1 and CDR2 (germline): SQVTM, ANQGSEA. CDR3 length: 15 residues. Trimming cost V 2 bases and J 10 bases; bases outside gene matches: 12. Here the CDR3 reads CSVELSTSGGGEQFF. The CDR3 DNA reads TGCAGCGTTGAACTGTCGACTAGCGGAGGGGGAGAGCAGTTCTTC.

CDR3 DNA: TGTGCCAGCAGTTTATTTATCGGGGGGGGACAATATGGCTACACCTTC. Translated: CASSLFIGGGQYGYTF. The chain employs TRBV28 and TRBJ1-2; D is perhaps TRBD1 (6 bases). Trimming stripped 1 base from V and 5 bases from J, with 17 bases between. Germline CDR1 MDHEN, CDR2 SYDVKM. This CDR3 is 16 amino acids long.

This chain uses TRBV18 with TRBJ1-1, with D perhaps matching TRBD1 (6 bases). CDR1 is KGHSH and CDR2 is LQKENI in the germline V gene. The CDR3 is 17 residues long. V was clipped by 1 base and J by 1 base, with 16 bases between them. CDR3 sequence reads: CASSPLKGHRKNTEAFF. The CDR3 DNA sequence: TGTGCCAGCTCACCACTTAAGGGACACCGGAAGAACACTGAAGCTTTCTTT.

This clone was detected only once. The genes are TRBV6-1 and TRBJ2-2, with D unresolved. Trimming pared 7 bases from V and 0 bases from J, leaving 12 bases between. This CDR3 is 15 amino acids long. Germline V lookup: CDR1 MNHNS, CDR2 SASEGT. The CDR3 protein is CASIHRDPNTGELFF. The CDR3 DNA reads TGTGCCAGCATACACAGAGACCCGAACACCGGGGAGCTGTTTTTT.

This chain connects TRBV27 to TRBJ2-1; 8 bases fit TRBD2. The CDR3 consists of 13 residues. CDR1 and CDR2 from the germline V gene are MNHEY and SMNVEV (reference sequence). Trimming removed 6 bases from V and 8 bases from J; junction bases left unmatched: 6. CDR3 sequence reads: CASRRTSTDEQFF. As DNA, the CDR3 is TGTGCCAGCAGGCGGACTAGCACCGATGAGCAGTTCTTC.

This sequence joins TRBV6-5 and TRBJ2-1; no reliable D call. Germline V CDR1 and CDR2: MNHEY, SVGAGI. Trimming took off 2 bases at V and 2 bases at J, with 10 bases between the two ends. This CDR3 is built from 15 residues. The CDR3 DNA sequence: TGTGCCAGCAGTTACGCGATTACTACCTACAATGAGCAGTTCTTC. Translated, it gives CASSYAITTYNEQFF.

This sequence joins TRBV5-1 and TRBJ2-5, with D perhaps matching TRBD1 (5 bases). The CDR3 has 14 amino acids. Germline V CDR1 and CDR2: SGHRS, YFSETQ. V was pared by 4 bases and J by 4 bases, with 14 bases between. Written as DNA, the CDR3 is TGCGCCAGCAGCGCAGGTACAGGTGGAGAGACCCAGTACTTC. It yields the protein CASSAGTGGETQYF.

The J gene is TRBJ2-1, the V gene TRBV5-1; 9 positions match TRBD1. Germline-derived CDR1 and CDR2 are SGHRS and YFSETQ. The ends lost 7 bases at V and 2 bases at J; junction bases unmatched: 10. This CDR3 comprises 16 residues. CDR3 sequence (DNA): TGCGCCAGCTCTCTGGGGGGGACAGGGACCTACAATGAGCAGTTCTTC. This encodes CASSLGGTGTYNEQFF.

DNA of the CDR3: TGCGCCAGCAGATCCACTCGGACTAGCGTGGAGACCCAGTACTTC. Its translation: CASRSTRTSVETQYF. V usage is TRBV4-1 and J usage is TRBJ2-5; 9 nucleotides line up with TRBD2. The germline V gene has CDR1 MGHRA and CDR2 YSYEKL. Trimming cost V 6 bases and J 5 bases; bases outside gene matches: 10. This CDR3 is built from 15 residues.